This TCR beta chain was documented in a study of shared clonotypes between healthy human individuals. Each subset's genomic DNA was shared equally among a number of immunoSEQ plates. TCRdb keeps only in-frame clones here, not all; method: immunoSEQ multiplex PCR. The sample carries 2.3 million or so clones, 80% to 95% recorded once. Per germline, CDR1 LNHDA and CDR2 SQIVND (reference sequence). Trimming shortened V by 6 bases and J by 7 bases, and 21 bases separated the two germline ends. This CDR3 has 15 residues. The receptor was derived from a man aged 18 to 29 in good health. Some clones in this sample may be carry-over from other donors' samples. The V and J genes are TRBV19 and TRBJ1-2; D is undetermined. Material for sequencing was naive CD4+ T cells from PBMCs. Subset reported: CD45RA+ positively selected. The CDR3 loop reads CASRTLKPISGGYTF. DNA for the CDR3: TGTGCCAGTAGGACCTTAAAACCCATATCAGGTGGCTACACCTTC.